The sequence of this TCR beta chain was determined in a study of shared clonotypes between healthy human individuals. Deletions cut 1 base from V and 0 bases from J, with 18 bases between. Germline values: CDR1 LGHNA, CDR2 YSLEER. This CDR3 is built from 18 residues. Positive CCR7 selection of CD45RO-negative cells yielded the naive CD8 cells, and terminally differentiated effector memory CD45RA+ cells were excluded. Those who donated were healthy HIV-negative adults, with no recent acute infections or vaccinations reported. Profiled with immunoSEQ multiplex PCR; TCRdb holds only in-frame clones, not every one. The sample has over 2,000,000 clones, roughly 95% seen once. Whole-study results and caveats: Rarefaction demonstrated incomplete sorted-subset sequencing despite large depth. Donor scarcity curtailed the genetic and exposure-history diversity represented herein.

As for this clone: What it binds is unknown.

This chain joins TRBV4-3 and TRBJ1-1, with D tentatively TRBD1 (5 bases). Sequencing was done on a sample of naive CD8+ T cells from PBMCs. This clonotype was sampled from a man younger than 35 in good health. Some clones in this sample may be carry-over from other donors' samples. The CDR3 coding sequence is TGCGCCAGCAGCCAAGTGGTGGTTACGGGGCGGATGAACACTGAAGCTTTCTTT. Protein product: CASSQVVVTGRMNTEAFF.